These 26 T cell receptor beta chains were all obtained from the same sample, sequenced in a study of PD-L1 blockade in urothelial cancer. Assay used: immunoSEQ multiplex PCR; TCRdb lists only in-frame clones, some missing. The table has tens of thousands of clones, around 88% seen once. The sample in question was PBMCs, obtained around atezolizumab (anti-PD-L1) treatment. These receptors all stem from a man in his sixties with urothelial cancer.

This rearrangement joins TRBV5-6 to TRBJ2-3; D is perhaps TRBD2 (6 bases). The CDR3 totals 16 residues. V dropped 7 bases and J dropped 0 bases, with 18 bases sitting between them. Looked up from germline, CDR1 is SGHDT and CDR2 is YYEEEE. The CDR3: CASLRAGWGSTDTQYF. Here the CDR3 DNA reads TGTGCCAGCCTGAGGGCGGGGTGGGGGAGCACAGATACGCAGTATTTT.

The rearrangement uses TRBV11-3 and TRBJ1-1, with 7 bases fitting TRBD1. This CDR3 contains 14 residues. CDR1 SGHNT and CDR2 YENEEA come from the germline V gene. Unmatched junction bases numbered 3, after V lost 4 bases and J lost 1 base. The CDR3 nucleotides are TGTGCCAGCAGCTCCCGGACAGGGAACACTGAAGCTTTCTTT. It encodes CASSSRTGNTEAFF.

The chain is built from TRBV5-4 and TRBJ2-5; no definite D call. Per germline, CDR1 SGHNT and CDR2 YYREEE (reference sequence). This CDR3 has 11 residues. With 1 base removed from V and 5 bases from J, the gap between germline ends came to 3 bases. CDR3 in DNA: TGTGCCAGCAGCTTGCTGGAGACCCAGTACTTC. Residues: CASSLLETQYF.

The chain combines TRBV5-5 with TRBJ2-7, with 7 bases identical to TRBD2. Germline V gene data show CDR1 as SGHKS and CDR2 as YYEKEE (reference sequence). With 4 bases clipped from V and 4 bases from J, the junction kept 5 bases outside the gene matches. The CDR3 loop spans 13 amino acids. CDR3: CASSRAGGYEQYF. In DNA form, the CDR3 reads TGTGCCAGCAGCCGCGCCGGGGGGTACGAGCAGTACTTC.

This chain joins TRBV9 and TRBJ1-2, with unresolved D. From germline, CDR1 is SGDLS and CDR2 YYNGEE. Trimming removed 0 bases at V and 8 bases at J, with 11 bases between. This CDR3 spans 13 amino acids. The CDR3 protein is CASSVAESGGYTF. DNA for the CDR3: TGTGCCAGCAGCGTAGCGGAGAGCGGAGGCTACACCTTC. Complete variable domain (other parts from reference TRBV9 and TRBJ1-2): DSGVTQTPKHLITATGQRVTLRCSPRSGDLSVYWYQQSLDQGLQFLIQYYNGEERAKGNILERFSAQQFPDLHSELNLSSLELGDSALYFCASSVAESGGYTFGSGTRLTVV.

CDR3 sequence (DNA): TGTGCCAGCAGTCCCGATAGGGGCGCTGGAAACACCATATATTTT. It specifies CASSPDRGAGNTIYF. The chain couples TRBV4-2 to TRBJ1-3; weak D call: TRBD1 (5 bases). This CDR3 is 15 amino acids long. V lost 6 bases and J 2 bases, leaving 14 bases between the germline ends. Germline V gene data show CDR1 as LGHNA and CDR2 as YNFKEQ.

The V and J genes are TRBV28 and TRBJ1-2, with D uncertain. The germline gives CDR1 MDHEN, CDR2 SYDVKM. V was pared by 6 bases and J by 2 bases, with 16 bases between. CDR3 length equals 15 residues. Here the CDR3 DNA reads TGTGCCAGCAGCTCGACAAGAAGATTCAACTATGGCTACACCTTC. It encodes CASSSTRRFNYGYTF.

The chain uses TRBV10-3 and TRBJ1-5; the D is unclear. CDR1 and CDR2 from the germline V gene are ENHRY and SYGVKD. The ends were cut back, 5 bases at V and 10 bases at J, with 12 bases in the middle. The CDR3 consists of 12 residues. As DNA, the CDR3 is TGTGCCATCAGTATTTCGGAGGGTCCCCAGCATTTT. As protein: CAISISEGPQHF.

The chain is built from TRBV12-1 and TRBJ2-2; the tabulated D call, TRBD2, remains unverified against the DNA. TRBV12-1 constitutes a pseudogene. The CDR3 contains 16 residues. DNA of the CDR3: TGTGCCAGCAGCTTCCTGGGGGAGGTGGACACCGGGGAGCTGTTTTTT. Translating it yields CASSFLGEVDTGELFF.

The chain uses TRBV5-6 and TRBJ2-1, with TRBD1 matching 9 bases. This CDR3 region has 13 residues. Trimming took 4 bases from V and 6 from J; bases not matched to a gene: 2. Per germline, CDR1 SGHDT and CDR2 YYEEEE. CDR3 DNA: TGTGCCAGCAGCAGACAGGGGGTCAATGAGCAGTTCTTC. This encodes CASSRQGVNEQFF.

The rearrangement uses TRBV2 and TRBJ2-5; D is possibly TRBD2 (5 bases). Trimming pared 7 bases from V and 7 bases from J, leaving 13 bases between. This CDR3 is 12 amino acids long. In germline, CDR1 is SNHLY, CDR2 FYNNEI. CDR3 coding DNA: TGTGCCAGCAACCCGAACCGGGGGACCCAGTACTTC. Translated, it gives CASNPNRGTQYF.

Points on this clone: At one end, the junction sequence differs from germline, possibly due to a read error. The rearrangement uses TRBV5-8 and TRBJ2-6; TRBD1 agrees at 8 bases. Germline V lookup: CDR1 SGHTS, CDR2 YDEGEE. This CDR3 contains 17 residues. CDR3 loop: CASSSRQGRAGANVLTF. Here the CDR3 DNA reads TGCGCCAGCAGTTCCAGACAGGGGCGCGCTGGGGCCAACGTCCTGACTTTC.

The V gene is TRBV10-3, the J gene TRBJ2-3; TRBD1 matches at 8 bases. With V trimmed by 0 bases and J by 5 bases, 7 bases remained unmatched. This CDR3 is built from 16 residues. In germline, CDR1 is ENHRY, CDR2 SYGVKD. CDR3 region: CAISESLGQVKDTQYF. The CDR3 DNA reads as TGTGCCATCAGTGAGTCGTTGGGACAGGTAAAAGATACGCAGTATTTT.

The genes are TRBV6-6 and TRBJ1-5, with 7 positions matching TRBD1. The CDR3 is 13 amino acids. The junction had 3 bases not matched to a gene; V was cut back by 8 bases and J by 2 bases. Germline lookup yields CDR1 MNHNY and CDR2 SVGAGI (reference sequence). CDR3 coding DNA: TGTGCCAGCCAAACAGGGGGCAATCAGCCCCAGCATTTT. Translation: CASQTGGNQPQHF.

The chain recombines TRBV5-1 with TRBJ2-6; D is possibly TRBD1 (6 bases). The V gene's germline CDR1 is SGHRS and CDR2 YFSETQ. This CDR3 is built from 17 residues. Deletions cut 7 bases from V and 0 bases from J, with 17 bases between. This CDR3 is CASAHRAKTSGANVLTF. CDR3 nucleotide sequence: TGCGCCAGCGCCCACAGGGCCAAAACCTCTGGGGCCAACGTCCTGACTTTC.

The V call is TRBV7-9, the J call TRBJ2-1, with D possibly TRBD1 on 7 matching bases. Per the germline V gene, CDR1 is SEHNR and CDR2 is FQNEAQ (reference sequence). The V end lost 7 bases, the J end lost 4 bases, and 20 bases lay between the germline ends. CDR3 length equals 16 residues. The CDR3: CASIPEGGQAYNEQFF. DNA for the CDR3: TGTGCCAGCATCCCTGAGGGAGGACAGGCGTACAATGAGCAGTTCTTC.

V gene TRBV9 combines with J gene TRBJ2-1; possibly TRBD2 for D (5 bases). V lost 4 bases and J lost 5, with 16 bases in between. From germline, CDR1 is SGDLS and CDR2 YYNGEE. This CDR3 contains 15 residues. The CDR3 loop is CASSSQILGNNEQFF. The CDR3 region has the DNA TGTGCCAGCAGCTCTCAAATTCTCGGGAACAATGAGCAGTTCTTC.

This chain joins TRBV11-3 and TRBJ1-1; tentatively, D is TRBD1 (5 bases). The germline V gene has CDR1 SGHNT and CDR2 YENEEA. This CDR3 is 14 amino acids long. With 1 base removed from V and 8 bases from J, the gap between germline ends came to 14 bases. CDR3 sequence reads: CASSLGGGIREAFF. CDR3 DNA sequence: TGTGCCAGCAGCTTAGGCGGGGGGATAAGGGAAGCTTTCTTT.

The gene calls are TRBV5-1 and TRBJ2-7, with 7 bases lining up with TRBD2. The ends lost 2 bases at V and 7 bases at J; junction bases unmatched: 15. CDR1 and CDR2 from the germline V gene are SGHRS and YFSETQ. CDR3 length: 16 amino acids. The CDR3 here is CASSFRDYPMVGEQYF. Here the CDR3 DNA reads TGCGCCAGCAGCTTCCGGGACTATCCCATGGTTGGGGAGCAGTACTTC.

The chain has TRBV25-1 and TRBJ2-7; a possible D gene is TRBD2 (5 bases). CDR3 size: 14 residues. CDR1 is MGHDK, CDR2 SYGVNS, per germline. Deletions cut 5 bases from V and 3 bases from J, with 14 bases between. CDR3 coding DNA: TGTGCCAGCAGTCGAGTTGAGGGAAGCTACGAGCAGTACTTC. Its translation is CASSRVEGSYEQYF.

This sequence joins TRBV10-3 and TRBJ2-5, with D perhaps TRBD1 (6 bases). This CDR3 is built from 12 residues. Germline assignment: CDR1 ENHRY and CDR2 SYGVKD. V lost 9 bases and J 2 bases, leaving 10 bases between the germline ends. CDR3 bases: TGTGCCATAGGTAGGGGGCAAGAGACCCAGTACTTC. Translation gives CAIGRGQETQYF.

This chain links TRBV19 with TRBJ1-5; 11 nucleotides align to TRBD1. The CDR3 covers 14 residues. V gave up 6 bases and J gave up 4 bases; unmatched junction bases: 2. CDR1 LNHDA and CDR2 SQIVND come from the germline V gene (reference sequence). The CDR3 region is CASSGTGGNQPQHF. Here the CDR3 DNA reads TGTGCCAGTAGCGGGACAGGGGGGAATCAGCCCCAGCATTTT.

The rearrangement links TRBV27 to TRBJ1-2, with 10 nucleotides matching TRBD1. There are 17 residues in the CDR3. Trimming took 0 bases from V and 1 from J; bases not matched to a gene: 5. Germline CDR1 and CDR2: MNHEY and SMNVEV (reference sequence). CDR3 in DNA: TGTGCCAGCAGTTTATCACGACAGGGGGCGTTTAACTATGGCTACACCTTC. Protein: CASSLSRQGAFNYGYTF.

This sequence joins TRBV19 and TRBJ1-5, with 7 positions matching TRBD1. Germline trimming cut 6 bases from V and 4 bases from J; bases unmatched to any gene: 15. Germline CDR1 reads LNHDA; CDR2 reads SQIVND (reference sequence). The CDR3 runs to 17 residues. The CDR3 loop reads CASSLSRDSRENQPQHF. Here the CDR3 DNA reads TGTGCCAGTAGCCTTAGTAGGGACAGCCGAGAAAATCAGCCCCAGCATTTT.

CDR3 in amino acids: CASSFKSTGADTQYF. In DNA form, the CDR3 reads TGTGCCAGCAGCTTTAAAAGTACGGGGGCAGATACGCAGTATTTT. The chain is built from TRBV5-4 and TRBJ2-3, with D perhaps TRBD2 (6 bases). The CDR3 spans 15 residues. The germline CDR1 and CDR2 sequences are SGHNT and YYREEE (reference sequence). Trimming took off 2 bases at V and 4 bases at J, with 14 bases between the two ends.

CDR3 nucleotide sequence: TGTGCCAGCAGCTTGGGTACCCGGACAGGGTGGTACGAGCAGTACTTC. Its translation is CASSLGTRTGWYEQYF. The V call is TRBV5-4, the J call TRBJ2-7, with 8 bases matching TRBD1. Losses at the gene ends were 0 bases for V and 4 bases for J; bases not matched to a gene: 9. Germline-derived CDR1 and CDR2 are SGHNT and YYREEE (reference sequence). CDR3 length equals 16 residues.